The 27 T cell receptor beta chains below all came from one sample that was sequenced in a study of post-analysis software for immune sequencing data. Study outcomes and limitations: Four to six TRBV segments appeared more often in patients than in controls, and TRBV5-6, TRBV5-1 and TRBV20-1 were among these.

Each TCR beta cDNA library carried unique molecular identifiers. TCRdb redid the calling of the PCR reads with MiXCR, one entry per CDR3 protein. Here the sample spans roughly 700,000 distinct CDR3 sequences, roughly 27% being singletons. Their cognate antigens are unknown. The sample consisted of blood. These receptors were taken from a girl aged 5-17 years with multiple sclerosis.

The rearrangement links TRBV12-3 or TRBV12-4 to TRBJ2-7, with D unclear. CDR3 length: 13 residues. V lost 0 bases and J 4 bases, leaving 7 bases between the germline ends. The CDR3 sequence: CASSLAPGYEQYF. The CDR3, as DNA: TGTGCCAGCAGTTTAGCGCCGGGTTACGAGCAGTACTTC.

V is TRBV29-1 and J is TRBJ2-5; 8 bases match TRBD2. CDR1 and CDR2 (germline): SQVTM, ANQGSEA. V lost 2 bases to trimming and J lost 11 bases; unmatched junction nucleotides: 10. The CDR3 runs 13 residues. CDR3 residues: CSVETSGYNEQYF. CDR3 nucleotides: TGCAGCGTTGAAACTAGCGGCTACAATGAGCAGTACTTC.

V and J are TRBV5-1 and TRBJ2-7; no firm D call. Germline values: CDR1 SGHRS, CDR2 YFSETQ. The CDR3 is made up of 15 amino acids. Trimming shortened V by 5 bases and J by 2 bases, and 17 bases separated the two germline ends. This CDR3 reads CASSFSAERTYEQYF. The CDR3 coding sequence is TGCGCCAGCAGTTTTTCAGCAGAACGGACCTACGAGCAGTACTTC.

V gene TRBV7-2 combines with J gene TRBJ2-5; 10 bases map to TRBD2. Germline assignment: CDR1 SGHTA and CDR2 FQGNSA. The CDR3 has 16 amino acids. V dropped 5 bases and J dropped 2; count of bases not matched to a gene: 8. The CDR3 region has the DNA TGTGCCAGCAGCCCCATAGCGGGAGGTGATCAAGAGACCCAGTACTTC. Translating it yields CASSPIAGGDQETQYF. The full variable domain, rest sourced from reference TRBV7-2 and TRBJ2-5, is GAGVSQSPSNKVTEKGKDVELRCDPISGHTALYWYRQSLGQGLEFLIYFQGNSAPDKSGLPSDRFSAERTGGSVSTLTIQRTQQEDSAVYLCASSPIAGGDQETQYFGPGTRLLVL.

This clonotype was seen a handful of times. The gene calls are TRBV4-3 and TRBJ2-3; D gene uncertain. V was cut by 3 bases and J by 6 bases, with 13 bases left in between. The CDR3 extends over 14 amino acids. CDR1 and CDR2 from the germline V gene are LGHNA and YSLEER. The CDR3 is CASSHATLSDTQYF. CDR3 sequence (DNA): TGCGCCAGCAGCCACGCGACTTTATCGGATACGCAGTATTTT.

Only a few counts were recorded for this clonotype. The chain uses TRBV3-1 and TRBJ2-1, with TRBD1 matching 7 bases. Trimming cost V 1 base and J 8 bases; bases outside gene matches: 2. Germline lookup yields CDR1 LGHDT and CDR2 YNNKEL (reference sequence). This CDR3 comprises 13 residues. CDR3 DNA sequence: TGTGCCAGCAGCCAAGTAGGGGGCGATGAGCAGTTCTTC. It encodes CASSQVGGDEQFF.

The chain links TRBV20-1 to TRBJ1-5; D remains unclear. V was clipped by 2 bases and J by 9 bases, with 8 bases between them. Germline CDR1 DFQATT, CDR2 SNEGSKA (reference sequence). The CDR3 contains 11 residues. This chain's CDR3 is CSARIPRPQHF. DNA for the CDR3: TGCAGTGCTAGAATCCCCCGGCCCCAGCATTTT.

This clonotype was picked up a small number of times. The CDR3 DNA is TGCAGTGCTAGAGTACGTCTAGCCTTTGATACGCAGTATTTT. Amino acid sequence: CSARVRLAFDTQYF. The V gene is TRBV20-1, the J gene TRBJ2-3, with D perhaps TRBD2 (5 bases). This CDR3 is 14 amino acids long. The germline V gene has CDR1 DFQATT and CDR2 SNEGSKA (reference sequence). Trimming shortened V by 1 base and J by 6 bases, and 14 bases separated the two germline ends.

This clonotype was seen only once. V usage is TRBV2 and J usage is TRBJ2-5, with D perhaps matching TRBD1 (6 bases). Germline V gene data show CDR1 as SNHLY and CDR2 as FYNNEI. The CDR3 consists of 14 residues. V shed 8 bases and J shed 0 bases, with 13 bases lying between them. DNA for the CDR3: TGTGCCAGCCGAACAGGGTCTTACCAAGAGACCCAGTACTTC. Its translation: CASRTGSYQETQYF. Full variable domain (rest looked up from reference TRBV2 and TRBJ2-5): EPEVTQTPSHQVTQMGQEVILRCVPISNHLYFYWYRQILGQKVEFLVSFYNNEISEKSEIFDDQFSVERPDGSNFTLKIRSTKLEDSAMYFCASRTGSYQETQYFGPGTRLLVL.

The CDR3 nucleotides are TGCGCCAGCAGCTCGGCGGGGCAGAAAGGGGGAAACTATGGCTACACCTTC. This encodes CASSSAGQKGGNYGYTF. The chain employs TRBV5-1 and TRBJ1-2, with D perhaps matching TRBD1 (6 bases). The ends were cut back, 3 bases at V and 2 bases at J, with 20 bases in the middle. The CDR3 totals 17 residues. Germline lookup yields CDR1 SGHRS and CDR2 YFSETQ.

As to this clonotype: Given a much more abundant clone one base away, this may be a read error. The chain employs TRBV20-1 and TRBJ2-7; D uncertain. The CDR3 contains 10 residues. V was shortened by 5 bases and J by 3 bases, with 5 bases between the two germline ends. From germline, CDR1 is DFQATT and CDR2 SNEGSKA (reference sequence). CDR3 loop: CSAENYEQYF. Written as DNA, the CDR3 is TGCAGTGCTGAAAACTACGAGCAGTACTTC.

The chain recombines TRBV20-1 with TRBJ2-1; 7 bases match TRBD2. V gave up 0 bases and J gave up 7 bases; unmatched junction bases: 12. The germline CDR1 and CDR2 sequences are DFQATT and SNEGSKA (reference sequence). The length of the CDR3 is 16 residues. The chain's CDR3 is CSARDGGRARSNEQFF. CDR3 coding DNA: TGCAGTGCTAGAGATGGAGGGAGGGCCCGGTCGAATGAGCAGTTCTTC.

The V call is TRBV5-1, the J call TRBJ2-7; D unresolved. This CDR3 has 15 residues. The germline V and J ends were trimmed by 0 bases and 0 bases, with 10 bases remaining between them. CDR1 and CDR2 from the germline V gene are SGHRS and YFSETQ. The CDR3 loop reads CASSLESSLSYEQYF. In DNA form, the CDR3 reads TGCGCCAGCAGCTTGGAGTCCTCCCTCTCCTACGAGCAGTACTTC.

The CDR3 loop is CSVDGGRGQPQHF. For the CDR3, the DNA is TGCAGCGTTGACGGGGGGCGAGGTCAGCCCCAGCATTTT. The V call is TRBV29-1, the J call TRBJ1-5; perhaps TRBD1 as D (6 bases). This CDR3 comprises 13 residues. Trimming removed 3 bases at V and 6 bases at J, with 12 bases between. Looked up from germline, CDR1 is SQVTM and CDR2 is ANQGSEA.

This clonotype was seen ten or more times. This rearrangement joins TRBV29-1 to TRBJ2-5; possibly TRBD1 for D (5 bases). Germline V gene data show CDR1 as SQVTM and CDR2 as ANQGSEA. V lost 7 bases and J 5 bases, leaving 17 bases between the germline ends. This CDR3 contains 13 residues. CDR3 in DNA: TGCAGCGCCTGGAAGGGGCGGCCGGAGACCCAGTACTTC. This sequence encodes CSAWKGRPETQYF.

The rearrangement joins TRBV29-1 to TRBJ1-2; D not certain. This CDR3 comprises 13 residues. Germline V gives CDR1 SQVTM, CDR2 ANQGSEA. Trimming removed 7 bases at V and 5 bases at J, with 17 bases between. The CDR3: CSALLRTAYGYTF. The DNA of the CDR3 is TGCAGCGCACTTTTAAGGACGGCGTATGGCTACACCTTC.

The chain recombines TRBV7-2 with TRBJ2-1; D gene ambiguous. Germline lookup yields CDR1 SGHTA and CDR2 FQGNSA. The CDR3 has 13 residues. Trimming left V 1 base short and J 10 bases short, with 11 bases between. CDR3 amino acids: CASSLVATPEQFF. The CDR3 nucleotides are TGTGCCAGCAGCTTAGTCGCGACCCCCGAGCAGTTCTTC. Full variable domain (outside the CDR3, taken from reference TRBV7-2 and TRBJ2-1): GAGVSQSPSNKVTEKGKDVELRCDPISGHTALYWYRQSLGQGLEFLIYFQGNSAPDKSGLPSDRFSAERTGGSVSTLTIQRTQQEDSAVYLCASSLVATPEQFFGPGTRLTVL.

This clonotype was seen many times. J is TRBJ2-5 and V is TRBV29-1; maybe TRBD1 (6 bases). The CDR3 covers 13 residues. V was shortened by 1 base and J by 2 bases, with 8 bases between the two germline ends. CDR1 is SQVTM and CDR2 is ANQGSEA in the germline V gene. CDR3 amino acids: CSVEVTGQETQYF. The CDR3 DNA reads as TGCAGCGTTGAAGTGACAGGACAAGAGACCCAGTACTTC.

This clonotype has more than one count but fewer than ten. The chain joins TRBV7-8 to TRBJ1-6, with a tentative D call TRBD1 (6 bases). The CDR3 is made up of 14 amino acids. Trimming took 4 bases from V and 11 from J, leaving 15 bases between them. The germline V gene has CDR1 SGHVS and CDR2 FQNEAQ. CDR3 DNA sequence: TGTGCCAGCAGCTCCACAGGGTTGAGAACACCCCTCCACTTT. It codes for CASSSTGLRTPLHF.

V usage is TRBV15 and J usage is TRBJ2-1, with a weak D call TRBD1 (6 bases). CDR3 length equals 15 residues. Germline V CDR1 and CDR2: LNHNV, YYDKDF (reference sequence). V lost 0 bases and J 4 bases, leaving 10 bases between the germline ends. The CDR3 DNA sequence: TGTGCCACCAGCAGAGATATAGGACAGTACAATGAGCAGTTCTTC. Amino acid sequence: CATSRDIGQYNEQFF.

The J gene is TRBJ1-4, the V gene TRBV20-1, with a tentative D call TRBD1 (5 bases). The last part of the DNA fits TRBJ2-2 better; the J call may be wrong. This CDR3 is built from 15 residues. From germline, CDR1 is DFQATT and CDR2 SNEGSKA (reference sequence). The CDR3 DNA reads as TGCAGTGCCTCAAACCCGGACACCTACACCGGGGAGCTGTTTTTT. It yields the protein CSASNPDTYTGELFF.

J is TRBJ2-7 and V is TRBV29-1, with 9 bases identical to TRBD1. V was pared by 5 bases and J by 12 bases, with 20 bases of the junction left unmatched. Looked up from germline, CDR1 is SQVTM and CDR2 is ANQGSEA. The CDR3 is 15 residues long. CDR3 nucleotide sequence: TGCAGCGTTTACTCGAGTGACAGGGGGTGGGAGACCCGGTACTTC. Protein sequence: CSVYSSDRGWETRYF.

The chain has TRBV4-1 and TRBJ2-1; no firm D call. The CDR3 has 13 amino acids. Germline CDR1 MGHRA, CDR2 YSYEKL. Trimming took off 0 bases at V and 9 bases at J, with 9 bases between the two ends. CDR3 protein: CASSQDDLSEQFF. CDR3 bases: TGCGCCAGCAGCCAAGATGATCTTAGTGAGCAGTTCTTC.

The chain recombines TRBV12-3 or TRBV12-4 with TRBJ2-1; 10 nucleotides align to TRBD2. The CDR3 covers 15 residues. The V segment lost 6 bases and the J segment 5 bases; nucleotides outside the gene matches: 7. DNA of the CDR3: TGTGCCAGCAGCCACCCGGGACTAGCGAACAATGAGCAGTTCTTC. It is translated as CASSHPGLANNEQFF.

The rearrangement joins TRBV12-3 or TRBV12-4 to TRBJ1-4, with D perhaps matching TRBD1 (6 bases). With 5 bases removed from V and 7 bases from J, the gap between germline ends came to 17 bases. This CDR3 is built from 15 residues. Here the CDR3 DNA reads TGTGCCAGCAGTGAACCGACAGGAGAAGGTGAAAAACTGTTTTTT. It yields the protein CASSEPTGEGEKLFF.

This clonotype was seen repeatedly, ten times or more. V gene TRBV6-1 combines with J gene TRBJ2-7, with 7 nucleotides matching TRBD2. CDR1 and CDR2 from the germline V gene are MNHNS and SASEGT. The CDR3 totals 19 residues. The J segment lost 2 bases and the V segment lost 4 bases, leaving 20 bases of the junction unmatched. The CDR3 reads CASSAYMGVNGLETYEQYF. In DNA, the CDR3 is TGTGCCAGCAGTGCATACATGGGGGTTAACGGACTAGAAACCTACGAGCAGTACTTC.

This clonotype was seen a few times. V usage is TRBV20-1 and J usage is TRBJ2-5, with D unclear. V dropped 2 bases and J dropped 1 base, with 11 bases sitting between them. Germline CDR1 DFQATT, CDR2 SNEGSKA (reference sequence). The CDR3 spans 14 residues. The CDR3 loop is CSARPVMVQETQYF. The CDR3 bases are TGCAGTGCTAGACCTGTGATGGTCCAAGAGACCCAGTACTTC.